The 26 T cell receptor beta chains presented below share a single source sample, sequenced in a study of blood T cell repertoires in COVID-19. Produced via immunoSEQ multiplex PCR; TCRdb's table is partial and in-frame only. The sample lists approximately 110,000 clones; 85% were seen once. Specimen: peripheral blood. These receptors were collected from a man in his fifties or sixties with acute or convalescent COVID-19.

This clone was observed at least ten times. The V gene is TRBV13, the J gene TRBJ1-6; no reliable D call. This CDR3 has 18 amino acids. Per the germline V gene, CDR1 is PRHDT and CDR2 is FYEKMQ (reference sequence). The V gene lost 1 base and the J gene lost 7 bases, with 20 bases spanning the gap. CDR3 region: CASSLAGSQRPINSPLHF. CDR3 sequence (DNA): TGTGCCAGCAGCTTAGCGGGTAGCCAGCGCCCCATAAATTCACCCCTCCACTTT. Drawing the rest from reference TRBV13 and TRBJ1-6, the complete variable domain is AAGVIQSPRHLIKEKRETATLKCYPIPRHDTVYWYQQGPGQDPQFLISFYEKMQSDKGSIPDRFSAQQFSDYHSELNMSSLELGDSALYFCASSLAGSQRPINSPLHFGNGTRLTVT.

The V and J genes are TRBV2 and TRBJ1-4; the D is unclear. This CDR3 is 14 amino acids long. CDR1 is SNHLY and CDR2 is FYNNEI in the germline V gene. V lost 3 bases to trimming and J lost 8 bases, with 13 bases between them. This CDR3 is CASSEWAGNEKLFF. CDR3 coding DNA: TGTGCCAGCAGTGAGTGGGCAGGAAACGAAAAACTGTTTTTT. The whole variable domain, filled in from reference TRBV2 and TRBJ1-4, reads EPEVTQTPSHQVTQMGQEVILRCVPISNHLYFYWYRQILGQKVEFLVSFYNNEISEKSEIFDDQFSVERPDGSNFTLKIRSTKLEDSAMYFCASSEWAGNEKLFFGSGTQLSVL.

The rearrangement joins TRBV9 to TRBJ2-3; the match to TRBD1 covers 9 bases. Germline lookup yields CDR1 SGDLS and CDR2 YYNGEE. Losses at the gene ends were 0 bases for V and 2 bases for J; bases not matched to a gene: 4. The CDR3 has 16 residues. This chain's CDR3 is CASSVGGTGFTDTQYF. CDR3 coding DNA: TGTGCCAGCAGCGTAGGGGGGACAGGGTTCACAGATACGCAGTATTTT.

This chain joins TRBV5-8 and TRBJ1-2; D call uncertain. This CDR3 spans 15 amino acids. Trimming stripped 0 bases from V and 0 bases from J, with 9 bases between. Germline-derived CDR1 and CDR2 are SGHTS and YDEGEE. CDR3 sequence (DNA): TGTGCCAGCAGCTTGGTACAGATGTCTAACTATGGCTACACCTTC. Its protein is CASSLVQMSNYGYTF.

This sequence joins TRBV13 and TRBJ2-5; a weak D match, TRBD2 (6 bases). V was trimmed by 5 bases and J by 2 bases, leaving 18 bases between them. The CDR3 totals 16 residues. Germline CDR1 and CDR2: PRHDT and FYEKMQ (reference sequence). CDR3 residues: CASSAASGGTQETQYF. The DNA of the CDR3 is TGTGCCAGCAGCGCGGCATCTGGTGGGACTCAAGAGACCCAGTACTTC.

Of note for this clone: Relative to the germline gene, one junction end is altered; a read error may explain this. The rearrangement joins TRBV7-7 to TRBJ1-3; no clear D. From germline, CDR1 is SSHAT and CDR2 FNYEAQ (reference sequence). The length of the CDR3 is 14 residues. The CDR3 reads CASSSGISGNTIYF. The CDR3 DNA reads TGTGCTAGCAGCTCGGGGATCTCTGGAAACACCATATATTTT.

The rearrangement links TRBV30 to TRBJ2-7; the D gene is possibly TRBD2 (5 bases). The germline V and J ends were trimmed by 0 bases and 3 bases, with 12 bases remaining between them. Germline V lookup: CDR1 GTSNPN, CDR2 SVGIG (reference sequence). The CDR3 contains 14 residues. The CDR3 region is CAWSVPPGIYEQYF. The DNA for the CDR3 is TGTGCCTGGAGTGTCCCACCCGGGATCTACGAGCAGTACTTC.

The chain recombines TRBV19 with TRBJ2-1; D perhaps matches TRBD2 (7 bases). V was clipped by 2 bases and J by 2 bases, with 10 bases between them. The length of the CDR3 is 15 residues. Per germline, CDR1 LNHDA and CDR2 SQIVND (reference sequence). CDR3 sequence: CASSIRGGPYNEQFF. DNA for the CDR3: TGTGCCAGTAGTATAAGGGGGGGACCCTACAATGAGCAGTTCTTC.

The chain combines TRBV6-5 with TRBJ2-7; tentative D call: TRBD1 (6 bases). CDR1 is MNHEY, CDR2 SVGAGI, per germline. Trimming shortened V by 2 bases and J by 4 bases, and 9 bases separated the two germline ends. The CDR3 is 13 residues long. Written as DNA, the CDR3 is TGTGCCAGCAGTTACAACAGGGTATACGAGCAGTACTTC. This encodes CASSYNRVYEQYF.

V gene TRBV19 combines with J gene TRBJ1-2, with 7 positions matching TRBD1. CDR1 and CDR2 from the germline V gene are LNHDA and SQIVND (reference sequence). V lost 10 bases, J lost 3 bases, and 11 bases stayed unmatched. The CDR3 sequence is 14 residues long. CDR3 coding DNA: TGTGCCACCCAAAGCACAGGGGCGGACTATGGCTACACCTTC. It translates to CATQSTGADYGYTF.

The V gene is TRBV9, the J gene TRBJ2-7; D perhaps matches TRBD2 (6 bases). Trimming pared 4 bases from V and 0 bases from J, leaving 14 bases between. CDR3 size: 15 residues. Germline lookup yields CDR1 SGDLS and CDR2 YYNGEE. The CDR3 DNA is TGTGCCAGCAGCACCAACGGCGGGAACTCCTACGAGCAGTACTTC. Encoded protein: CASSTNGGNSYEQYF.

V usage is TRBV5-8 and J usage is TRBJ2-7; 13 positions agree with TRBD2. V shed 3 bases, J shed 4 bases, and the junction held 10 bases outside the gene matches. Per the germline V gene, CDR1 is SGHTS and CDR2 is YDEGEE. The CDR3 runs 17 residues. DNA of the CDR3: TGTGCCAGCAGCTCCGCGTGGACTAGCGGGAGTCCATACGAGCAGTACTTC. It specifies CASSSAWTSGSPYEQYF.

The rearrangement joins TRBV2 to TRBJ1-5; 8 bases align to TRBD1. V lost 8 bases to trimming and J lost 0 bases; unmatched junction nucleotides: 12. This CDR3 is built from 17 residues. From germline, CDR1 is SNHLY and CDR2 FYNNEI. The CDR3 reads CASGPGQGGDSNQPQHF. In DNA, the CDR3 is TGTGCCAGCGGCCCTGGACAGGGAGGGGATAGCAATCAGCCCCAGCATTTT.

This rearrangement joins TRBV3-1 (or the pseudogene TRBV3-2) to TRBJ2-1; 7 nucleotides agree with TRBD2. The junction had 7 bases not matched to a gene; V was cut back by 4 bases and J by 4 bases. Germline V gene sequence: CDR1 LGHDT, CDR2 YNNKEL (reference sequence). The CDR3 runs 15 residues. CDR3 DNA sequence: TGTGCCAGCAGCCTGGGGGGGAGGTCGTACAATGAGCAGTTCTTC. It translates to CASSLGGRSYNEQFF.

The chain uses TRBV2 and TRBJ1-1; D is unclear. Looked up from germline, CDR1 is SNHLY and CDR2 is FYNNEI. The CDR3 length is 13 residues. With 3 bases removed from V and 10 bases from J, the gap between germline ends came to 15 bases. CDR3: CASSEWANSVAFF. CDR3 in DNA: TGTGCCAGCAGTGAGTGGGCCAATTCAGTAGCTTTCTTT.

The chain is built from TRBV11-3 and TRBJ2-4; 8 bases line up with TRBD2. After removal of 7 bases from V and 1 base from J, the junction contained 9 bases not matched to a gene. This CDR3 has 16 amino acids. CDR1 and CDR2 (germline): SGHNT, YENEEA. Here the CDR3 DNA reads TGTGCCAGCAACGCACGGGAGGGCCCCGCCAAAAACATTCAGTACTTC. This gives the protein CASNAREGPAKNIQYF.

The gene calls are TRBV30 and TRBJ2-1, with 11 positions matching TRBD1. The CDR3 sequence is 16 residues long. The germline V gene encodes CDR1 GTSNPN and CDR2 SVGIG (reference sequence). J gave up 3 bases and V 7 bases, and 11 bases lay outside the gene matches. CDR3 in amino acids: CAFGPGQGGDYNEQFF. The CDR3 coding sequence is TGTGCCTTTGGGCCGGGACAGGGGGGCGACTACAATGAGCAGTTCTTC.

The chain employs TRBV19 and TRBJ2-1; TRBD2 aligns across 11 bases. Germline V CDR1 and CDR2: LNHDA, SQIVND (reference sequence). The CDR3 has 16 residues. The V gene end was trimmed by 5 bases and the J gene end by 2 bases; junction bases not matched to a gene: 5. CDR3 nucleotide sequence: TGTGCCAGTAGTGTCCTAGCGGGAGGAGCCTACAATGAGCAGTTCTTC. Translation gives CASSVLAGGAYNEQFF.

CDR3 region: CASSLPSGRAGGTDTQYF. CDR3 DNA: TGCGCCAGCAGCTTGCCTAGCGGGAGGGCCGGGGGCACAGATACGCAGTATTTT. The gene calls are TRBV5-1 and TRBJ2-3, with 12 bases fitting TRBD2. V was clipped by 1 base and J by 1 base; unmatched bases: 7. The CDR3 extends over 18 amino acids. Germline V gives CDR1 SGHRS, CDR2 YFSETQ.

DNA for the CDR3: TGTGCCACCAGCAGAGTGGCGGGAGGGCCAAATGAGCAGTTCTTC. It translates to CATSRVAGGPNEQFF. This chain links TRBV15 with TRBJ2-1, with TRBD2 matching over 9 bases. The CDR3 sequence is 15 residues long. The germline V gene encodes CDR1 LNHNV and CDR2 YYDKDF (reference sequence). The ends lost 1 base at V and 7 bases at J; junction bases unmatched: 5.

V and J are TRBV5-1 and TRBJ2-3, with D possibly matching TRBD2 (5 bases). Germline CDR1 is SGHRS and CDR2 is YFSETQ. V lost 0 bases and J lost 7, with 12 bases in between. The CDR3 sequence is 14 residues long. The CDR3 loop is CASSLASRDNTQYF. The CDR3 DNA follows: TGCGCCAGCAGCTTGGCAAGCCGGGATAATACGCAGTATTTT.

V and J are TRBV11-2 and TRBJ1-5, with 10 bases identical to TRBD1. The germline CDR1 and CDR2 sequences are SGHAT and FQNNGV. The CDR3 is 16 residues long. The junction had 7 bases not matched to a gene; V was cut back by 5 bases and J by 3 bases. CDR3 nucleotides: TGTGCCAGCAGCATAGGGGGGACAGGGGTCAATCAGCCCCAGCATTTT. Amino acid sequence: CASSIGGTGVNQPQHF.

This chain connects TRBV6-5 to TRBJ2-1; TRBD1 is a possible D gene (6 bases). Trimming took off 0 bases at V and 4 bases at J, with 7 bases between the two ends. Germline CDR1 is MNHEY and CDR2 is SVGAGI. This CDR3 is built from 14 residues. The CDR3 sequence is CASSYSQGYNEQFF. The DNA of the CDR3 is TGTGCCAGCAGTTACTCCCAGGGGTACAATGAGCAGTTCTTC.

The V gene is TRBV9, the J gene TRBJ2-2; D not certain. Germline V gives CDR1 SGDLS, CDR2 YYNGEE. Trimming removed 0 bases from V and 2 bases from J, with 5 bases in between. The CDR3 sequence is 14 residues long. The CDR3 region has the DNA TGTGCCAGCAGCGTAGATACAAACACCGGGGAGCTGTTTTTT. It specifies CASSVDTNTGELFF.

The rearrangement joins TRBV19 to TRBJ1-2, with D perhaps TRBD1 (5 bases). Germline V gene data show CDR1 as LNHDA and CDR2 as SQIVND (reference sequence). V was trimmed by 7 bases and J by 0 bases, leaving 12 bases between them. The CDR3 spans 14 residues. The CDR3 region is CASMETGSNYGYTF. In nucleotides, the CDR3 is TGTGCCAGTATGGAAACAGGTTCTAACTATGGCTACACCTTC.

CDR3 coding DNA: TGTGCCAGCAGCCAAGGAGGAGGGGCTCACACTGAAGCTTTCTTT. Protein sequence: CASSQGGGAHTEAFF. This chain connects TRBV3-1 (or the pseudogene TRBV3-2) to TRBJ1-1, with a tentative D call TRBD1 (5 bases). The CDR3 is 15 residues long. Trimming took off 1 base at V and 3 bases at J, with 12 bases between the two ends. Germline-derived CDR1 and CDR2 are LGHDT and YNNKEL (reference sequence).